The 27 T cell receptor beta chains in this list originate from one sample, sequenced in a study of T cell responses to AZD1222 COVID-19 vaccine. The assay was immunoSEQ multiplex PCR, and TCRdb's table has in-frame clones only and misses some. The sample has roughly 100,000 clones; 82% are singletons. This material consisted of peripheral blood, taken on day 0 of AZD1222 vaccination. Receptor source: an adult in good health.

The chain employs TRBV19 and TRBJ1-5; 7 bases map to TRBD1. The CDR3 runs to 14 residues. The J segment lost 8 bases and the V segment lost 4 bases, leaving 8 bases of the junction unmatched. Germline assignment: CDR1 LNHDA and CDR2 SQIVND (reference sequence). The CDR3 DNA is TGTGCCAGTAGTAACCCGGGACAGAAGAAGCCCCAGCATTTT. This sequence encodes CASSNPGQKKPQHF.

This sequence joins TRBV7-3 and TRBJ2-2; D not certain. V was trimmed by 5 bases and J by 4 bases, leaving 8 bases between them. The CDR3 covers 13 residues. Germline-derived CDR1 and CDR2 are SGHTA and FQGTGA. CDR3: CASSGGPTGELFF. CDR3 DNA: TGTGCCAGCAGCGGCGGCCCCACCGGGGAGCTGTTTTTT.

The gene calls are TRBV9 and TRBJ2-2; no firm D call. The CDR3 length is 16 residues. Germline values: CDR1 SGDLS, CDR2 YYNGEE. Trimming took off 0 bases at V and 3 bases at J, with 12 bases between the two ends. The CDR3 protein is CASSVVSGRYTGELFF. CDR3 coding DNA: TGTGCCAGCAGCGTAGTGTCAGGAAGGTACACCGGGGAGCTGTTTTTT.

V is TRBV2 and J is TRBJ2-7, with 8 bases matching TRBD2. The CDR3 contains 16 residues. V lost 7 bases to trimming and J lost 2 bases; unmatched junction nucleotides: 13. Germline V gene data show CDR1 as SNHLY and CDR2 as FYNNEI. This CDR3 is CASTELSGVAAYEQYF. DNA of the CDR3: TGTGCCAGCACAGAACTTAGCGGGGTAGCTGCCTACGAGCAGTACTTC.

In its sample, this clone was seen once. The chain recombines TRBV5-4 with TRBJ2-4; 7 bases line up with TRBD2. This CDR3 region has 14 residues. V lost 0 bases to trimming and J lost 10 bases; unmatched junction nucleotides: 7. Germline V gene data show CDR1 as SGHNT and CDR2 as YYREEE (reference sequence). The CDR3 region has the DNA TGTGCCAGCAGCTTGGGGGGAGGGGTAAGTATTCAGTACTTC. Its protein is CASSLGGGVSIQYF.

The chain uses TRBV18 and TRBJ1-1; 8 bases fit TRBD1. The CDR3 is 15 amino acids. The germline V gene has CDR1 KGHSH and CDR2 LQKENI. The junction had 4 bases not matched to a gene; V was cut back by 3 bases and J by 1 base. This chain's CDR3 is CASSPSTGENTEAFF. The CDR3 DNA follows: TGTGCCAGCTCACCTTCGACAGGGGAGAACACTGAAGCTTTCTTT.

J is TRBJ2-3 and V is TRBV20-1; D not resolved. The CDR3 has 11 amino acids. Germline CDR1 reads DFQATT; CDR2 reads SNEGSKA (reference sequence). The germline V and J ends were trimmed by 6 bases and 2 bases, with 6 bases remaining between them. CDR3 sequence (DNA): TGCAGTGCCGAGTCCACAGATACGCAGTATTTT. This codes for CSAESTDTQYF.

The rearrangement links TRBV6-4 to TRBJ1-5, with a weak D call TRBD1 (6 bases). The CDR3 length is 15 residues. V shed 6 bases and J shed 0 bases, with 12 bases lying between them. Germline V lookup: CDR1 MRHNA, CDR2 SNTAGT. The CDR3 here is CASRTGPDSNQPQHF. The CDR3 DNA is TGTGCCAGCAGAACAGGGCCAGATAGCAATCAGCCCCAGCATTTT.

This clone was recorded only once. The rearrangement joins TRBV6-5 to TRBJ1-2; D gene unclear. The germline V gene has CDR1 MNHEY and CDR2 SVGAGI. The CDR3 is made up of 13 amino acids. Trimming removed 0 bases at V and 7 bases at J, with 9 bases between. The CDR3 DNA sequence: TGTGCCAGCAGTTACTCCCAGTTGGCTGGCTACACCTTC. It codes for CASSYSQLAGYTF.

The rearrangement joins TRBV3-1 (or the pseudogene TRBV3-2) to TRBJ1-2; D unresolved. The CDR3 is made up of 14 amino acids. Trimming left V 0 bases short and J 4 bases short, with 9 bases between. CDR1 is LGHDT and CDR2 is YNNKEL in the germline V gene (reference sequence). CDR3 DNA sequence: TGTGCCAGCAGCCAAGATTGGTCTCTCTATGGCTACACCTTC. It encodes CASSQDWSLYGYTF.

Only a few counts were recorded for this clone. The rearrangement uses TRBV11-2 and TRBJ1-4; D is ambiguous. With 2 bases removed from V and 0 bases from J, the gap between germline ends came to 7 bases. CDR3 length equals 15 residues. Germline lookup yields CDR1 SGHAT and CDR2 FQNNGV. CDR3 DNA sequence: TGTGCCAGCAGCTTATCCGGGTCAACTAATGAAAAACTGTTTTTT. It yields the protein CASSLSGSTNEKLFF.

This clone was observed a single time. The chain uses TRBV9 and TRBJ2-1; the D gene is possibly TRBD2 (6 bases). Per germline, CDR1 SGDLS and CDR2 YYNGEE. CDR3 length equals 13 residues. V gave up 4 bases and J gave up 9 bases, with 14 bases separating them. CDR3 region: CASSLRRGGEQFF. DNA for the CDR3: TGTGCCAGCAGCCTCAGGCGGGGAGGTGAGCAGTTCTTC.

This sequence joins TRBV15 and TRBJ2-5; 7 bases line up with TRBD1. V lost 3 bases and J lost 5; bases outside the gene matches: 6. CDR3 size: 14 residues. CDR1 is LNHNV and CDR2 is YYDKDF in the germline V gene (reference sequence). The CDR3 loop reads CATSRENRGETQYF. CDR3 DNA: TGTGCCACCAGCAGGGAGAACAGGGGTGAGACCCAGTACTTC.

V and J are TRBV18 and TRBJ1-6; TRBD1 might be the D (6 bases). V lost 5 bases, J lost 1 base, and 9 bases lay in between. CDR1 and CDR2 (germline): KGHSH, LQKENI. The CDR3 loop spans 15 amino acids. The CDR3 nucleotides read TGTGCCAGCTCAAGCGGACAGTCCTATAATTCACCCCTCCACTTT. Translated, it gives CASSSGQSYNSPLHF.

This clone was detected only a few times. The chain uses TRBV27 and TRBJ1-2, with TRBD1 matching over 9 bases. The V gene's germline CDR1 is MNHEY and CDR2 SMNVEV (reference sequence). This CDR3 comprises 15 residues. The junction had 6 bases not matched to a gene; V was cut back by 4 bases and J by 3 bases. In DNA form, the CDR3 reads TGTGCCAGCAGTTCCGGGACAGGGAGGCACTATGGCTACACCTTC. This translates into CASSSGTGRHYGYTF.

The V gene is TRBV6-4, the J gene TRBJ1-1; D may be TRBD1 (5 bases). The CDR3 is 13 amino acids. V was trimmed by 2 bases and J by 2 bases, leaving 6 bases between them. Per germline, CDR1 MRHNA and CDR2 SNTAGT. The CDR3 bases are TGTGCCAGCAGTGACAGGGGAAACACTGAAGCTTTCTTT. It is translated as CASSDRGNTEAFF.

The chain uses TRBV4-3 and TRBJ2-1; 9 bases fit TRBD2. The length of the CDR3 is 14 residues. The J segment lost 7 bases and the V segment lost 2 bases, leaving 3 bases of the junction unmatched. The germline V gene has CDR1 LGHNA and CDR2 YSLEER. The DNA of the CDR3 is TGCGCCAGCAGCCAAAAAGCGGGGGGAAATGAGCAGTTCTTC. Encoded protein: CASSQKAGGNEQFF.

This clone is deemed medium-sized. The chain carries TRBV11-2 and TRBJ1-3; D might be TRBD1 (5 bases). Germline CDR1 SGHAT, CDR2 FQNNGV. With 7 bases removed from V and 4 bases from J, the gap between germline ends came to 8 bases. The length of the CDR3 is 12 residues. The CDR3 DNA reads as TGTGCCAGCACCCAGGGAGGAAACACCATATATTTT. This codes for CASTQGGNTIYF.

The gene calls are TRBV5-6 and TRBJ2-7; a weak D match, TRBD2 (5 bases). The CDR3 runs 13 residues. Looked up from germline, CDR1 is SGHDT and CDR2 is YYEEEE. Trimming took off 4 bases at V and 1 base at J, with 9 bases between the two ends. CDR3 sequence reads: CASSPGYSYEQYF. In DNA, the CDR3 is TGTGCCAGCAGCCCGGGATATTCCTACGAGCAGTACTTC.

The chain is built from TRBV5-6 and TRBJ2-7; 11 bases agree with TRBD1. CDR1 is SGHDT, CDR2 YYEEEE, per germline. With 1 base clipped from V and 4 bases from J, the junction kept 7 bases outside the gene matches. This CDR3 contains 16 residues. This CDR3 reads CASSLFSGQGAYEQYF. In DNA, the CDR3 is TGTGCCAGCAGCTTGTTTTCCGGACAGGGGGCTTACGAGCAGTACTTC. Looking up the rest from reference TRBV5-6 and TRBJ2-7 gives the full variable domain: DAGVTQSPTHLIKTRGQQVTLRCSPKSGHDTVSWYQQALGQGPQFIFQYYEEEERQRGNFPDRFSGHQFPNYSSELNVNALLLGDSALYLCASSLFSGQGAYEQYFGPGTRLTVT.

CDR3 loop: CASSLKGGGSETQYF. Here the CDR3 DNA reads TGTGCCAGCAGCTTAAAGGGAGGAGGGAGTGAGACCCAGTACTTC. The chain couples TRBV13 to TRBJ2-5, with a tentative D call TRBD2 (6 bases). V was clipped by 2 bases and J by 5 bases, with 15 bases between them. The CDR3 sequence is 15 residues long. Germline assignment: CDR1 PRHDT and CDR2 FYEKMQ (reference sequence).

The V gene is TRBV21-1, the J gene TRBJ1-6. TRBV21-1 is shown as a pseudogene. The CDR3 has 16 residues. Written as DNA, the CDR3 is TGTGCCAGCAGCACATCTCCGGGACCGAGATGTTCACCCCTCCACTTT. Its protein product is CASSTSPGPRCSPLHF.

The CDR3 reads CASSEVVGSVKNEKLFF. The CDR3 DNA reads TGTGCCAGCAGTGAAGTGGTGGGATCCGTCAAGAATGAAAAACTGTTTTTT. The chain couples TRBV6-1 to TRBJ1-4; the D is unclear. Deletions cut 1 base from V and 5 bases from J, with 17 bases between. Per germline, CDR1 MNHNS and CDR2 SASEGT. The length of the CDR3 is 17 residues.

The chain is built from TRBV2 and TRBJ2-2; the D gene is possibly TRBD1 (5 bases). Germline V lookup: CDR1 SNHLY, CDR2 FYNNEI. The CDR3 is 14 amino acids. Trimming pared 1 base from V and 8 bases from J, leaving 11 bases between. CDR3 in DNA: TGTGCCAGCAGTGAAGGGACACCTCTTGGGGAGCTGTTTTTT. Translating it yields CASSEGTPLGELFF.

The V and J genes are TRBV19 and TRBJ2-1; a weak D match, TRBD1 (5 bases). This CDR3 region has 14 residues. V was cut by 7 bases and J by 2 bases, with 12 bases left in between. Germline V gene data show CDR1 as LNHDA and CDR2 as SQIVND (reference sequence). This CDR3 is CASNDRITYNEQFF. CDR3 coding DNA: TGTGCCAGTAATGACAGAATCACCTACAATGAGCAGTTCTTC.

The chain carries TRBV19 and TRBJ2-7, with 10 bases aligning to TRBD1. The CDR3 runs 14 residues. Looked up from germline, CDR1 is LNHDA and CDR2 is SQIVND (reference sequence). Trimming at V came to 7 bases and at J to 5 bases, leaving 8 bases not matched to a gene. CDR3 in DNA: TGTGCCAGTAATCCGGGACAGGGGAGCGACGAGCAGTACTTC. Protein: CASNPGQGSDEQYF.

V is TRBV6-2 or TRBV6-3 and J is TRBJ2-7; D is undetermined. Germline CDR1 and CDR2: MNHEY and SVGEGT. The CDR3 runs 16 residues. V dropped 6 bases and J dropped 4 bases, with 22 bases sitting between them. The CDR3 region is CASSPIPSGRRYEQYF. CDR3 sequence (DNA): TGTGCCAGCAGCCCCATCCCCTCAGGACGTCGTTACGAGCAGTACTTC.